One T cell receptor (beta chain) is described in this entry. Its target is unknown. The data belong to a study of OX40 agonist ivuxolimab in advanced cancers. Study overall: Melanoma, hepatocellular carcinoma, head and neck or renal cell cancer occurred in dose-escalation patients. Earlier anti-PD-1, anti-PD-L1 or anti-CTLA-4 therapy was permitted; over 35% had received some. Notes on the study in general: Clonal expansion from baseline to week 6 occurred in both CD4+ and CD8+ T cells. More expanded clones were found, on average, in CD8+ than in CD4+ T cells.

With 1 base removed from V and 9 bases from J, the gap between germline ends came to 13 bases. Germline V gene data show CDR1 as MGHRA and CDR2 as YSYEKL. This CDR3 comprises 15 residues. Method: immunoSEQ multiplex PCR; TCRdb's copy keeps in-frame clones and lacks some. In the table there are fewer than 70,000 clones, over 65% of which are singletons. The receptor's source is an adult with an advanced solid tumor such as melanoma, head and neck, liver or kidney cancer. The rearrangement uses TRBV4-1 and TRBJ1-6, with a weak D call TRBD1 (6 bases). The material was CD4+ or CD8+ T cells sorted from blood, obtained in a trial of the OX40 agonist ivuxolimab. CDR3 in DNA: TGCGCCAGCAGCCAAGTCCCCGGGGGGCTTTCACCCCTCCACTTT. Its translation is CASSQVPGGLSPLHF.